This TCR delta chain was found in a study of gamma-delta T cells after stem cell transplantation. Between the trimmed V and J ends, which lost 0 bases and 0 bases, there was a span of 10 bases. In germline, CDR1 is GEAIGNYY, CDR2 EKD. The CDR3 is made up of 15 amino acids. TCRdb reapplied CATT to the RT-PCR reads. Seen here are roughly 3,000 delta-chain clones, around 1.5% observed once, and the top ten hold under 45%. This clone showed up just a few times. This likely stems from a read error, as it lies one base from a far larger clone. Different DNA sequences within this sample yield the same CDR3. This receptor was taken from a human donor. It is not recorded whose cells these are; they may come from a transplant donor. The chain recombines TRDV2 with TRDJ1, with D maybe TRDD2 (5 bases). Material: gamma-delta T cells. The CDR3 spells CACDTVSLHTDKLIF. Written as DNA, the CDR3 is TGTGCCTGTGACACCGTCTCCCTTCACACCGATAAACTCATCTTT.